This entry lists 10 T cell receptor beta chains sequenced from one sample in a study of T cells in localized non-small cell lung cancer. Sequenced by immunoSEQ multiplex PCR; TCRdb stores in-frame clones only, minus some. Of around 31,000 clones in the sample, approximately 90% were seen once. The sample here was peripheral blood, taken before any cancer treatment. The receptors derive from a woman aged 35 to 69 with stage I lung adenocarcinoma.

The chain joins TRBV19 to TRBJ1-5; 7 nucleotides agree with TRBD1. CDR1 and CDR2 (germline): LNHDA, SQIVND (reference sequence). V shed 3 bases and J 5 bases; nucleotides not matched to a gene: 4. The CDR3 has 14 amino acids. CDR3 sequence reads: CASSIPGGYQPQHF. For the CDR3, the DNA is TGTGCCAGTAGTATCCCAGGGGGTTATCAGCCCCAGCATTTT. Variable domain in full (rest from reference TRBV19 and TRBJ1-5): DGGITQSPKYLFRKEGQNVTLSCEQNLNHDAMYWYRQDPGQGLRLIYYSQIVNDFQKGDIAEGYSVSREKKESFPLTVTSAQKNPTAFYLCASSIPGGYQPQHFGDGTRLSIL.

CDR3 nucleotide sequence: TGTGCCAGCAGTTTATCTGGGACAGGGAAATCCTTTAACGATGAGCAGTTCTTC. This codes for CASSLSGTGKSFNDEQFF. V and J are TRBV28 and TRBJ2-1; TRBD1 matches 9 bases. Trimming removed 1 base from V and 8 bases from J; junction bases left unmatched: 15. The germline V gene has CDR1 MDHEN and CDR2 SYDVKM. The CDR3 totals 18 residues.

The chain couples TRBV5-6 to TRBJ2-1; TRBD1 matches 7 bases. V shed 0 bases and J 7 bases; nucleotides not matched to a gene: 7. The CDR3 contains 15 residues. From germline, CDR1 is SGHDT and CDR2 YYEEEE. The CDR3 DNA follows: TGTGCCAGCAGCTTGGGGCAGGGGGTATGGAATGAGCAGTTCTTC. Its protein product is CASSLGQGVWNEQFF.

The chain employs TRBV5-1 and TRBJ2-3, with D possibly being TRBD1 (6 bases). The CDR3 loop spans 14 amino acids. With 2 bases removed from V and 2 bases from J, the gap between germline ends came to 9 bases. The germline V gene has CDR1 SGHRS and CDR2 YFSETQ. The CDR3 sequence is CASSLQGLTDTQYF. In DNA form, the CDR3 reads TGCGCCAGCAGCTTACAGGGCCTCACAGATACGCAGTATTTT.

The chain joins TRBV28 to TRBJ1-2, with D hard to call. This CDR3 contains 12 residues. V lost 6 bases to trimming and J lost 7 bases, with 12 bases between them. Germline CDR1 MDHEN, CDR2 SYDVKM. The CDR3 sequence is CASSAGRRGYTF. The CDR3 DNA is TGTGCCAGCAGCGCCGGTCGGCGTGGCTACACCTTC.

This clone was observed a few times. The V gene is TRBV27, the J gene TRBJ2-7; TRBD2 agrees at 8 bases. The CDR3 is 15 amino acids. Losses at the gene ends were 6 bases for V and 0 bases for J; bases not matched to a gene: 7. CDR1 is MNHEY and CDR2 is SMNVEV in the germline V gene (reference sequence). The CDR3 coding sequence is TGTGCCAGCAGGTCCGGGGGGGGAGGCTCCTACGAGCAGTACTTC. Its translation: CASRSGGGGSYEQYF.

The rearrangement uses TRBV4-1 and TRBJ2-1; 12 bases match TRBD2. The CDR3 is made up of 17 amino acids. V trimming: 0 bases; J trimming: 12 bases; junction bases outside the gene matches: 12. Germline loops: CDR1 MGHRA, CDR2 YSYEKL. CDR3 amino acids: CASSQEGTSGRYKGQFF. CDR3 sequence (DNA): TGCGCCAGCAGCCAAGAGGGTACTAGCGGGAGGTATAAGGGGCAGTTCTTC.

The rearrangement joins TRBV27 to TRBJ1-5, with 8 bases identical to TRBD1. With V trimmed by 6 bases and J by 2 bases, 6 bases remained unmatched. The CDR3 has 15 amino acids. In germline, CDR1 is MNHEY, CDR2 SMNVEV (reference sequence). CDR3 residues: CASRPTTGGNQPQHF. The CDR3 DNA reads TGTGCCAGCAGACCTACGACAGGGGGCAATCAGCCCCAGCATTTT.

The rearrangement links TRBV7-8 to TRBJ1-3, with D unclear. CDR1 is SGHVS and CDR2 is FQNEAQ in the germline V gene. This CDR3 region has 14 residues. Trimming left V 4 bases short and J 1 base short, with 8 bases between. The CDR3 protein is CASSSAESGNTIYF. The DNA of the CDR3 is TGTGCCAGCAGCTCGGCGGAGTCTGGAAACACCATATATTTT.

For the CDR3, the DNA is TGTGCCAGTAGTATAGTGCAGAATAGCAATCAGCCCCAGCATTTT. This sequence encodes CASSIVQNSNQPQHF. The chain employs TRBV19 and TRBJ1-5, with D unresolved. There are 15 residues in the CDR3. V gave up 1 base and J gave up 0 bases, with 7 bases separating them. Germline V CDR1 and CDR2: LNHDA, SQIVND (reference sequence).